The source of this T cell receptor (beta chain) is a study of OX40 agonist ivuxolimab in advanced cancers. Across the whole study: The study gave patients intravenous ivuxolimab at 0.01 to 10 mg/kg every 2 weeks. Eligibility admitted prior anti-PD-1, anti-PD-L1 or anti-CTLA-4 therapy; 35% to 40% had some.

Produced via immunoSEQ multiplex PCR; TCRdb's table is partial and in-frame only. The table lists 30,000 to 40,000 clones, about nine tenths of them singletons, with 7% to 10% in the top ten. For this clone: Its matching antigen is unknown.

V was cut by 3 bases and J by 8 bases, with 9 bases left in between. CDR1 is SGHTA, CDR2 FQGTGA, per germline. The CDR3 is 12 amino acids. The study's findings and limits: Expanded clones were, on average, more numerous in CD8+ T cells than in CD4+. Dose levels from 0.1 to 3.0 mg/kg saw CD4+ and CD8+ blood T cells expand clonally by week 6.

The chain uses TRBV7-3 and TRBJ2-3, with D perhaps matching TRBD2 (6 bases). Here the sequenced sample was CD4+ or CD8+ T cells sorted from blood, taken in a trial of the OX40 agonist ivuxolimab. This sequence originates from an adult with an advanced solid tumor such as melanoma, head and neck, liver or kidney cancer. The CDR3 region is CASSFEGGTQYF. Here the CDR3 DNA reads TGTGCCAGCAGCTTCGAGGGAGGTACGCAGTATTTT.